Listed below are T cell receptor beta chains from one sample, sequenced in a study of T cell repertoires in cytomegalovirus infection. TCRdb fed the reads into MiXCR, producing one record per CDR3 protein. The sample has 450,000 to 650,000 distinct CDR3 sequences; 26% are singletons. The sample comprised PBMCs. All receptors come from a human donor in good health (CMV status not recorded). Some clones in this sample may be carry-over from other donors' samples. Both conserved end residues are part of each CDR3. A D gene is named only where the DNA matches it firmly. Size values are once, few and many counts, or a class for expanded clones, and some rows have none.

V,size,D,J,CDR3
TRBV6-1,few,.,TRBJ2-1,CASSQRRGSYNEQFF
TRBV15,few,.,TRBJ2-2,CATSRDLIIGGAGELFF
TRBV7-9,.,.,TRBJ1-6,CASSYNPNDRSTSSYNSPLHF
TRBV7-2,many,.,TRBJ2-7,CASSLGLRSYEQYF
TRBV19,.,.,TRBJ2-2,CASSTPATVNTGELFF
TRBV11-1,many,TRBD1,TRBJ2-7,CASSRGQGPYEQYF
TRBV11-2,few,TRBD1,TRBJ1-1,CASSFAGTGGMGEAFF
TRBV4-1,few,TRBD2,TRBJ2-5,CASSQGPGLEGETQYF
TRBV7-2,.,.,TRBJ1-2,CASSYPRLEGYTF
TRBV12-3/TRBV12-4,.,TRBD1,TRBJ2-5,CASRPNLQGPHGTQYF
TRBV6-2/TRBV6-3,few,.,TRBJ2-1,CASGTINEQFF
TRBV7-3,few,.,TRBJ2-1,CASSPSPNKNEQFF
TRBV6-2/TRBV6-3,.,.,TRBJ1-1,CASLRYTVNTEAFF
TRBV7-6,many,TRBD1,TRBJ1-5,CASSEQGNSNQPQHF
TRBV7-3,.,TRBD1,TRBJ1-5,CASSLSLRTGGRQPQHF
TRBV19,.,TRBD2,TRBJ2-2,CASTPTSGSRSGELFF
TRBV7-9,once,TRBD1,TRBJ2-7,CASSSRQGFYEQYF
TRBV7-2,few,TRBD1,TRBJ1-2,CASSLGGQADYGYTF
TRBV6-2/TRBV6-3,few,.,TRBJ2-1,CASSRNSNLGNEQFF